This T cell receptor (beta chain) stems from a study of OX40 agonist ivuxolimab in advanced cancers. Findings and limits, study-wide: Clonal expansion by week 6 occurred in CD4+ and CD8+ blood T cells (at 0.1 to 3.0 mg/kg).

The protocol was immunoSEQ multiplex PCR, while the TCRdb copy is restricted to in-frame clones and leaves out a portion. The sample consists of about 40,000 clones, about four fifths of them appearing once. A single count supports this clone. Its specificity is not known. V gave up 5 bases and J gave up 4 bases; unmatched junction bases: 13. Germline CDR1 and CDR2: MGHDK and SYGVNS. The CDR3 totals 17 residues. The J gene is TRBJ2-3, the V gene TRBV25-1; TRBD2 matches at 9 bases. This sequence originates from an adult with an advanced solid tumor such as melanoma, head and neck, liver or kidney cancer. Sequenced here: CD4+ or CD8+ T cells sorted from blood, sampled in a trial of the OX40 agonist ivuxolimab. CDR3 DNA sequence: TGTGCCAGCAGTCCGGGCGGTAGCGGGAGTTTCGCAGATACGCAGTATTTT. It is translated as CASSPGGSGSFADTQYF. Full variable domain (missing parts from reference TRBV25-1 and TRBJ2-3): EADIYQTPRYLVIGTGKKITLECSQTMGHDKMYWYQQDPGMELHLIHYSYGVNSTEKGDLSSESTVSRIRTEHFPLTLESARPSHTSQYLCASSPGGSGSFADTQYFGPGTRLTVL.